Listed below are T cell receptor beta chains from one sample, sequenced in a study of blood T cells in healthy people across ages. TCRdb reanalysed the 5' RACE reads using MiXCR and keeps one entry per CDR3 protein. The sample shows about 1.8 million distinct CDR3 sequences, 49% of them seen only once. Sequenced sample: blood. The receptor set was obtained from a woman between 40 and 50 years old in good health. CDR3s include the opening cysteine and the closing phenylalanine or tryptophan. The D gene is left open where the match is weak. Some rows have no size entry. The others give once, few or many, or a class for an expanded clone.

CDR3 protein: CASSPRGRGFGQPQHF
CDR3 DNA: TGTGCCAGCAGTCCGAGGGGCAGGGGATTCGGTCAGCCCCAGCATTTT
V gene: TRBV27
D gene: -
J gene: TRBJ1-5
clone size: once

CDR3 protein: CASSFGQGEDTQYF
CDR3 DNA: TGTGCCAGCAGCTTTGGACAGGGCGAGGATACGCAGTATTTT
V gene: TRBV7-2
D gene: TRBD1
J gene: TRBJ2-3
clone size: -

CDR3 protein: CASSSTERYGYTF
CDR3 DNA: TGCGCCAGCAGCTCCACGGAGCGATATGGCTACACCTTC
V gene: TRBV5-1
D gene: -
J gene: TRBJ1-2
clone size: -

CDR3 protein: CTSSSNDRGGYNEQFF
CDR3 DNA: TGTACCAGCAGCTCCAACGACAGGGGAGGCTACAATGAGCAGTTCTTC
V gene: TRBV6-2/TRBV6-3
D gene: TRBD1
J gene: TRBJ2-1
clone size: -

CDR3 protein: CSVLMRTSRGANEQFF
CDR3 DNA: TGCAGCGTTCTTATGAGGACTAGCAGGGGGGCCAATGAGCAGTTCTTC
V gene: TRBV29-1
D gene: -
J gene: TRBJ2-1
clone size: -

CDR3 protein: CASSSNRGANEQFF
CDR3 DNA: TGCGCCAGCAGCTCCAACAGGGGCGCCAATGAGCAGTTCTTC
V gene: TRBV5-1
D gene: TRBD1
J gene: TRBJ2-1
clone size: few

CDR3 protein: CASSGGVRGPYNEQFF
CDR3 DNA: TGCGCCAGCAGTGGAGGAGTGCGGGGGCCCTACAATGAGCAGTTCTTC
V gene: TRBV10-1
D gene: -
J gene: TRBJ2-1
clone size: once

CDR3 protein: CASSQEVDSGANVLTF
CDR3 DNA: TGCGCCAGCAGCCAAGAAGTGGACTCTGGGGCCAACGTCCTGACTTTC
V gene: TRBV4-3
D gene: -
J gene: TRBJ2-6
clone size: -

CDR3 protein: CASSPGLAGWDEQFF
CDR3 DNA: TGTGCCAGCAGTCCCGGACTAGCGGGGTGGGATGAGCAGTTCTTC
V gene: TRBV6-2/TRBV6-3
D gene: TRBD2
J gene: TRBJ2-1
clone size: few

CDR3 protein: CSAATVNTEAFF
CDR3 DNA: TGCAGCGCCGCGACAGTGAACACTGAAGCTTTCTTT
V gene: TRBV29-1
D gene: -
J gene: TRBJ1-1
clone size: few

CDR3 protein: CASGGIPNYGYTF
CDR3 DNA: TGTGCCAGTGGTGGGATCCCAAACTATGGCTACACCTTC
V gene: TRBV2
D gene: -
J gene: TRBJ1-2
clone size: -

CDR3 protein: CASSPSRSFGEQYF
CDR3 DNA: TGTGCCAGCAGTCCCTCGCGAAGTTTCGGTGAGCAGTACTTC
V gene: TRBV6-5
D gene: -
J gene: TRBJ2-7
clone size: few

CDR3 protein: CASSYSYRGNYEQYF
CDR3 DNA: TGTGCCAGCAGTTACTCGTACAGGGGTAACTACGAGCAGTACTTC
V gene: TRBV6-5
D gene: TRBD1
J gene: TRBJ2-7
clone size: -

CDR3 protein: CASSPGTGDGGQETQYF
CDR3 DNA: TGTGCCAGCAGCCCCGGGACAGGGGACGGAGGGCAAGAGACCCAGTACTTC
V gene: TRBV7-9
D gene: TRBD1
J gene: TRBJ2-5
clone size: -

CDR3 protein: CASSLGTGIQPQHF
CDR3 DNA: TGTGCCAGCAGCCTAGGGACAGGGATTCAGCCCCAGCATTTT
V gene: TRBV28
D gene: TRBD1
J gene: TRBJ1-5
clone size: -

CDR3 protein: CSARTGLDQPQHF
CDR3 DNA: TGCAGTGCCCGGACAGGGCTAGATCAGCCCCAGCATTTT
V gene: TRBV20-1
D gene: TRBD1
J gene: TRBJ1-5
clone size: -

CDR3 protein: CSAREVTSGGVLQETQYF
CDR3 DNA: TGCAGTGCTAGAGAGGTCACTAGCGGGGGGGTACTTCAAGAGACCCAGTACTTC
V gene: TRBV20-1
D gene: TRBD2
J gene: TRBJ2-5
clone size: -

CDR3 protein: CASSQDQGAWETRYF
CDR3 DNA: TGCGCCAGCAGCCAGGATCAGGGGGCATGGGAGACCCGGTACTTC
V gene: TRBV4-1
D gene: TRBD1
J gene: TRBJ2-7
clone size: once

CDR3 protein: CASSSSGGNSYNEQFF
CDR3 DNA: TGTGCCAGCAGCTCTAGCGGGGGGAACTCCTACAATGAGCAGTTCTTC
V gene: TRBV9
D gene: TRBD2
J gene: TRBJ2-1
clone size: -

CDR3 protein: CASSPTGVNIETQYF
CDR3 DNA: TGTGCCAGCAGTCCTACAGGGGTCAATATAGAGACCCAGTACTTC
V gene: TRBV9
D gene: TRBD1
J gene: TRBJ2-5
clone size: -

CDR3 protein: CASSVSTRAQETQYF
CDR3 DNA: TGTGCCAGCAGCGTGTCGACTAGAGCCCAAGAGACCCAGTACTTC
V gene: TRBV9
D gene: -
J gene: TRBJ2-5
clone size: few

CDR3 protein: CASRGAGINSPLHF
CDR3 DNA: TGTGCCAGCAGAGGGGCAGGGATTAATTCACCCCTCCACTTT
V gene: TRBV27
D gene: -
J gene: TRBJ1-6
clone size: -

CDR3 protein: CATSDRSGGPSTDTQYF
CDR3 DNA: TGTGCCACCAGTGATCGTAGCGGGGGGCCTAGCACAGATACGCAGTATTTT
V gene: TRBV24-1
D gene: TRBD2
J gene: TRBJ2-3
clone size: -